Described below is a single TCR beta chain sequence and its context. The read finishes 3 residues shy of the CDR3 end, and the germline J gene is used to complete it. This specimen belongs to a study of T cells in women clearing cervical HPV infection. This CDR3 contains 15 residues. With V trimmed by 1 base and J by 6 bases, 5 bases remained unmatched. CDR1 is ENHRY and CDR2 is SYGVKD in the germline V gene. Data came from immunoSEQ multiplex PCR; TCRdb stores just in-frame clones and leaves some out. The repertoire shows about 39,000 clones; the top ten hold approximately 4.8%. The sequencing input was blood buffy coat. The TCR sequence derives from a woman between 18 and 70 years old with a cervical HPV16 infection that either progressed to CIN3+ or cleared (not recorded which). The chain recombines TRBV10-3 with TRBJ1-2; 10 bases align to TRBD1. CDR3 protein: CAISELGQGSDGYTF. CDR3 bases read: TGTGCCATCAGTGAGTTGGGACAGGGGAGCGATGGC.